The rows below give T cell receptor beta chains drawn from one sample of a study of control samples from healthy donors and cancer patients. Measured with immunoSEQ multiplex PCR; TCRdb has only the in-frame clones, and not every one. The sample consists of fewer than 20,000 clones, around 87% of them appearing once. Sequenced sample: PBMCs. The origin of the receptors is a woman in her 70s with colorectal cancer. The CDR3 runs from the conserved cysteine through the conserved F or W. The D gene is left open where the match is weak.

j_gene,v_gene,d_gene,CDR3aa
TRBJ2-1,TRBV11-3,NA,CASSPKTEQFF
TRBJ1-4,TRBV7-2,TRBD1,CASSFPGGREKLFF
TRBJ2-5,TRBV10-3,TRBD1,CAISVSGGDETQYF
TRBJ2-1,TRBV7-2,TRBD2,CASSSQSREVEQFF
TRBJ2-7,TRBV6-5,TRBD1,CATSRDRRIGQYF
TRBJ2-3,TRBV5-1,NA,CASSSGTDTQYF
TRBJ1-4,TRBV7-9,TRBD1,CASSFGTGWEKLFF
TRBJ2-1,TRBV6-2/TRBV6-3,NA,CASSGGTLSYNEQFF
TRBJ1-3,TRBV4-3,TRBD1,CASSQEFDRGTFWNTIYF
TRBJ2-6,TRBV4-3,NA,CASSQDLGSGANVLTF
TRBJ1-2,TRBV14,NA,CASSLSGIYYGYTF
TRBJ1-5,TRBV12-3/TRBV12-4,NA,CASTLGSAQPQHF
TRBJ2-3,TRBV5-1,NA,CASSVAVFTDTQYF
TRBJ2-2,TRBV3-1/TRBV3-2,TRBD2,CASSQGLAGAGTGELFF
TRBJ1-2,TRBV19,TRBD1,CASSPRTGGYTF
TRBJ1-1,TRBV4-2,NA,CASSRKGGGTEAFF
TRBJ1-4,TRBV28,TRBD1,CASSLFGQGLGSNEKLFF
TRBJ1-5,TRBV18,NA,CASSDSFNQPQHF
TRBJ1-6,TRBV18,NA,CASSPDGMPNSPLHF
TRBJ1-1,TRBV6-2/TRBV6-3,NA,CASSYGVLNTEAFF
TRBJ2-1,TRBV10-3,NA,CAISDPNGAAWDNEQFF
TRBJ1-2,TRBV19,NA,CASSRAGNYGYTF
TRBJ1-2,TRBV9,TRBD1,CASSGARDSNYGYTF
TRBJ2-2,TRBV5-4,TRBD2,CASRRTSGSGTGELFF